This T cell receptor (beta chain) was captured by sequencing in a study of T-cell memory formation after mild COVID-19. Study in general: The TCR clusters were mostly specific to one donor. Study-wide results and limits: Memory sampled before infection contained some responding clones, suggesting cross-reactive memory joined. CD4/CD8 balance held among clones contracting day 15 to 85, and later expanders leaned CD4+. Mostly located in CM and EM were contracting CD4+ clones, with contracting CD8+ clones located in EMRA.

TCRdb reprocessed the 5' RACE reads with MiXCR, giving one entry per CDR3 protein. The sample includes 540,000 or so distinct CDR3 sequences, around 20% of them seen just once. This clonotype has more than one count but fewer than ten. Its antigen is not known. This TCR was sampled from an adult woman who had mild COVID-19 (a few samples of this study predate the infection). Cell type and time point are not known. Sequencing was performed on PBMCs or a T cell subset sorted from them (not recorded which).

CDR3 sequence (DNA): TGTGCCAGCAGCAAACAAATGGCGTACCTGAGAAGGGCGCCTGAAGCTTTCTTT. As protein: CASSKQMAYLRRAPEAFF. V and J are TRBV5-5 and TRBJ1-1; D uncertain. The germline V gene has CDR1 SGHKS and CDR2 YYEKEE (reference sequence). The CDR3 is 18 amino acids. Trimming took off 4 bases at V and 6 bases at J, with 28 bases between the two ends.